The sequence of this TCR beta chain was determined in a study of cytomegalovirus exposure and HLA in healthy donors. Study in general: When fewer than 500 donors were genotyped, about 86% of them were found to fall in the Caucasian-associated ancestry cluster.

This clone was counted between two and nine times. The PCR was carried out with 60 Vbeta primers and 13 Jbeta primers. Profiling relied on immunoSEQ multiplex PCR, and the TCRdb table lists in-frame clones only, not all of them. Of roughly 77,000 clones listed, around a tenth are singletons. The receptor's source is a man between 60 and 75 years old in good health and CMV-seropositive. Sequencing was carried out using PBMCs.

The CDR3 DNA follows: TGTGCCAGCAGTTCCCTCGGACAGGGAGGCAACGAGCAGTACTTC. Translated: CASSSLGQGGNEQYF. This sequence joins TRBV28 and TRBJ2-7, with TRBD1 identical over 8 bases. V shed 4 bases, J shed 5 bases, and the junction held 10 bases outside the gene matches. The CDR3 has 15 amino acids. Germline CDR1 MDHEN, CDR2 SYDVKM.